These 9 T cell receptor beta chains were sequenced from one sample in a study of shared T cell receptors in the human thymus. Sequencing used immunoSEQ multiplex PCR; TCRdb keeps in-frame clones, though not all of them. The sample includes over 350,000 clones, over 90% of them seen just once. The sequenced sample was thymocytes. Source of these receptors: a human donor.

The V and J genes are TRBV10-2 and TRBJ1-1, with D hard to call. The CDR3 runs 14 residues. Trimming stripped 4 bases from V and 1 base from J, with 10 bases between. The germline V gene has CDR1 WSHSY and CDR2 SAAADI. CDR3 DNA: TGCGCCAGCAGTGGTCGGAACGGGAACACTGAAGCTTTCTTT. Protein sequence: CASSGRNGNTEAFF.

This chain uses TRBV5-1 with TRBJ1-1; no clear D. This CDR3 has 16 residues. Looked up from germline, CDR1 is SGHRS and CDR2 is YFSETQ. Trimming removed 3 bases from V and 0 bases from J, with 15 bases in between. Here the CDR3 reads CASSWAQDIVNTEAFF. The CDR3 DNA is TGCGCCAGCAGCTGGGCCCAGGATATTGTGAACACTGAAGCTTTCTTT.

The chain uses TRBV28 and TRBJ2-7; D is unresolved. This CDR3 is 12 amino acids long. Germline V gives CDR1 MDHEN, CDR2 SYDVKM. Trimming removed 7 bases at V and 1 base at J, with 8 bases between. The CDR3 DNA follows: TGTGCCAGCAAAGACCAGTCCTACGAGCAGTACTTC. It codes for CASKDQSYEQYF.

The chain uses TRBV10-3 and TRBJ2-7; TRBD2 agrees at 11 bases. The V gene end was trimmed by 3 bases and the J gene end by 7 bases; junction bases not matched to a gene: 14. This CDR3 is 17 amino acids long. Germline-derived CDR1 and CDR2 are ENHRY and SYGVKD. The DNA for the CDR3 is TGTGCCATCAGTGAAGGGACTAGCGGTTCAGGGTTGAGGGAGCAGTACTTC. Amino acid sequence: CAISEGTSGSGLREQYF.

The CDR3 bases are TGTGCCACCAGCAGACTTAGGGTGAGCCCTGAAGCTTTCTTT. Translation gives CATSRLRVSPEAFF. This chain links TRBV15 with TRBJ1-1; D not certain. Germline V gene sequence: CDR1 LNHNV, CDR2 YYDKDF (reference sequence). V gave up 2 bases and J gave up 6 bases, with 13 bases separating them. The CDR3 is 14 amino acids.

This clone was seen only once. The rearrangement joins TRBV28 to TRBJ2-1; 10 bases match TRBD2. CDR1 MDHEN and CDR2 SYDVKM come from the germline V gene. The V and J ends lost 3 bases and 2 bases, in that order; junction bases with no gene match: 7. The CDR3 sequence is 17 residues long. CDR3 protein: CASSFLEAGGTYNEQFF. The CDR3 DNA is TGTGCCAGCAGTTTTCTGGAAGCGGGAGGGACCTACAATGAGCAGTTCTTC.

This chain joins TRBV27 and TRBJ2-1; D might be TRBD2 (5 bases). CDR1 is MNHEY, CDR2 SMNVEV, per germline (reference sequence). This CDR3 is 15 amino acids long. Trimming stripped 2 bases from V and 2 bases from J, with 10 bases between. CDR3 DNA sequence: TGTGCCAGCAGTTTAGTGGGAGCCGCCTACAATGAGCAGTTCTTC. This translates into CASSLVGAAYNEQFF.

Here the CDR3 reads CASSFRATHRGRENTEAFF. The CDR3 coding sequence is TGTGCCAGCAGCTTTCGAGCTACGCACAGGGGGAGAGAGAACACTGAAGCTTTCTTT. The rearrangement links TRBV7-2 to TRBJ1-1, with 8 bases fitting TRBD1. After removal of 3 bases from V and 1 base from J, the junction contained 16 bases not matched to a gene. The CDR3 runs 19 residues. Germline loops: CDR1 SGHTA, CDR2 FQGNSA.

V usage is TRBV7-3 and J usage is TRBJ2-4; the D call may be TRBD1 or TRBD2 (5 bases each). Per germline, CDR1 SGHTA and CDR2 FQGTGA. This CDR3 contains 14 residues. The V gene lost 5 bases and the J gene lost 6 bases, with 14 bases spanning the gap. CDR3 sequence (DNA): TGTGCCAGCAGCCGAACCGGGGCCCTAAACATTCAGTACTTC. Translation: CASSRTGALNIQYF.